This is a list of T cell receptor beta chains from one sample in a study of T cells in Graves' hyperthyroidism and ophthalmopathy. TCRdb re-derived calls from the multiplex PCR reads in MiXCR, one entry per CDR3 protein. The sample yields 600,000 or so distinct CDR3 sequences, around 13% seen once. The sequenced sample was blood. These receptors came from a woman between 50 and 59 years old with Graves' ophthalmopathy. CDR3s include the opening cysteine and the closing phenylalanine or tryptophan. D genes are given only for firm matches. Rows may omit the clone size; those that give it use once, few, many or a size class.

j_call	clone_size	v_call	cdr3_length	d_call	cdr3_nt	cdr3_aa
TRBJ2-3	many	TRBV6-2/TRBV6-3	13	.	TGTGCCAGCAGTTACCCCGAGGCAGATACGCAGTATTTT	CASSYPEADTQYF
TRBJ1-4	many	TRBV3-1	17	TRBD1	TGTGCCAGCAGCCAGGGGACAGGGGGCCAGCGGAATGAAAAACTGTTTTTT	CASSQGTGGQRNEKLFF
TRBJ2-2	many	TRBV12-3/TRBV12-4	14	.	TGTGCCAGCAGCCCTGACAGATACACCGGGGAGCTGTTTTTT	CASSPDRYTGELFF
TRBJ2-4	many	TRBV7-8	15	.	TGTGCCAGCAGCTTAGAAAGATTAGCCAAAAACATTCAGTACTTC	CASSLERLAKNIQYF
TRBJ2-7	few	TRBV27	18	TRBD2	TGTGCCAGCAGTCTCCGGACTAGCGGGAGGGCCCCTGTCTACGAGCAGTACTTC	CASSLRTSGRAPVYEQYF
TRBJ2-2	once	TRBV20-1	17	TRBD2	TGCAGTGCTAGAGAAGGTAGCGGGAGGGTGGACACCGGGGAGCTGTTTTTT	CSAREGSGRVDTGELFF
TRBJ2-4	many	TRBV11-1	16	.	TGTGCCAGCAGCTTTGGAACAGGGTTAGCCAAAAACATTCAGTACTTC	CASSFGTGLAKNIQYF
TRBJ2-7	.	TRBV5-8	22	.	TGTGCCAGCAGCTTTACAGGGGGAACGAGGGGAACGCTTAGCGGGGGAACCTACGAGCAGTACTTC	CASSFTGGTRGTLSGGTYEQYF
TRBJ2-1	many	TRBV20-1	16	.	TGCAGTGCTAGGAGAATAGGGGCGAGCTCCTACAATGAGCAGTTCTTC	CSARRIGASSYNEQFF
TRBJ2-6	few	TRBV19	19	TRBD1	TGTGCCAGTAGTATAGGGGACGACAGGGCGCAAGCTGGGGCCAACGTCCTGACTTTC	CASSIGDDRAQAGANVLTF
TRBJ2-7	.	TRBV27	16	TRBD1	TGTGCCAGCAGTCTAGGCGGACAGGGGTCGCAAGGAGAGCAGTACTTC	CASSLGGQGSQGEQYF
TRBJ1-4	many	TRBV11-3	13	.	TGTGCCAGCAGCCCCCCCCAAAATGAAAAACTGTTTTTT	CASSPPQNEKLFF
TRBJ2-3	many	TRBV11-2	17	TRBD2	TGTGCCAGCAGCTTAGGTGTGACAGCGGGAGGTACAGATACGCAGTATTTT	CASSLGVTAGGTDTQYF
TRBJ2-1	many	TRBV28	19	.	TGTGCCAGCAGGGGACAGCGGACTAGCAGGAGTCCAACCTACAGGGGGCAGTTCTTC	CASRGQRTSRSPTYRGQFF
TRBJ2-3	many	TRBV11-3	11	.	TGTGCCAGCAGCAGAGTGGATACGCAGTATTTT	CASSRVDTQYF
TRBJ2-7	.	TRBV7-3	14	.	TGTGCCAGCAGCTTATACGGGGGCTCGGGGGAGCAGTACTTC	CASSLYGGSGEQYF
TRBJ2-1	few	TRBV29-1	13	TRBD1	TGCAGCCACTCCGGGACAGGGCACAATGAGCAGTCCTTC	CSHSGTGHNEQSF
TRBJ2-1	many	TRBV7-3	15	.	TGTGCCAGCAGCCCCATGACAGGCTCCTACAATGAGCAGTTCTTC	CASSPMTGSYNEQFF
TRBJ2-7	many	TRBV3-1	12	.	TGTGCCAGCAGCCTTGCCGGGGGAGAGGAGTACTTC	CASSLAGGEEYF
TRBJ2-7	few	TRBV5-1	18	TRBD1	TGCGCCAGCAGCTTGGCCGGGGTACACAGGGGGAGCTCCTACGAGCAGTACTTC	CASSLAGVHRGSSYEQYF
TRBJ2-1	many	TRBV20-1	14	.	TGCAGTGCTAGAGATCCATGGGGGAGTTTTGAGCAGTTCTTC	CSARDPWGSFEQFF
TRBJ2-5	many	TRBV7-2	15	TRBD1	TGTGCCAGCAGCTTTAATAAGGGGGCCGAAGAGACCCAGTACTTC	CASSFNKGAEETQYF
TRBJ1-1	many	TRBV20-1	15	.	TGCAGTGCTAGGGACTTCGCATCCGGGGGCACTGAAGCTTTCTTT	CSARDFASGGTEAFF
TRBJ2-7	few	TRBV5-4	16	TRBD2	TGTGCCAGCAGCCGGGGACTAGCGGGAACTACCTACGAGCAGTACTTC	CASSRGLAGTTYEQYF
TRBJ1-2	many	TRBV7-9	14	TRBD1	TGTGCCAGCAGCGACAGGGGGACTGGCTATGGCTACACCTTC	CASSDRGTGYGYTF
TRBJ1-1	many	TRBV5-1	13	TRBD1	TGCGCCAGCAGCCCGGGACAGGGCATCGAAGCTTTCTTT	CASSPGQGIEAFF
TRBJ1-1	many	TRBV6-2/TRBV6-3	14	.	TGTGCCACCGGGACAAACCGTATGAACACTGAAGCTTTCTTT	CATGTNRMNTEAFF
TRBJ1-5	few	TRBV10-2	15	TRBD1	TGCGCCAGCAGTGAGTCCGGACAGGCCAATCAGCCCCAGCATTTT	CASSESGQANQPQHF
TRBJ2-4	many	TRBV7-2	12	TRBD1	TGTGCCAGCGGACAGGGGAGGAACATTCAGTACTTC	CASGQGRNIQYF
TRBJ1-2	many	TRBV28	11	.	TGTGCCAGCGAGGTGAACTATGGCTACACCTTC	CASEVNYGYTF
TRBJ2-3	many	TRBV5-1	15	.	TGCGCCAGCAGCTTGCCGGAGACAAACACAGATACGCAGTATTTT	CASSLPETNTDTQYF
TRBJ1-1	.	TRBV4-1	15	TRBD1	TGCGCCAGCAGCCAAGGACAGGGGGGTAACACTGAAGCTTTCTTT	CASSQGQGGNTEAFF
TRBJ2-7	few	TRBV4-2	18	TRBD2	TGTGCCAGCAGCCAAGCGGGCCACCTAGCGGGAGGCACCTACGAGCAGTACTTC	CASSQAGHLAGGTYEQYF
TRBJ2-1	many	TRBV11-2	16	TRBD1	TGTGCCAGCAGCGATGACAGGGGAGGAGGGTACAATGAGCAGTTCTTC	CASSDDRGGGYNEQFF
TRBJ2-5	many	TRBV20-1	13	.	TGCAGTGCTAGCCTGGAGCACTCAGGGACCCAGTACTTC	CSASLEHSGTQYF
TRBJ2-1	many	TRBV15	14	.	TGTGCCACCAGCCCCCCTTTTGGGACGAATGAGCAGTTCTTC	CATSPPFGTNEQFF
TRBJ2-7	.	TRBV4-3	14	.	TGCGCCAGCAGCCAAGACGTACAGGGCTACGAGCAGTACTTC	CASSQDVQGYEQYF
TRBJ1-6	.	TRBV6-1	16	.	TGTGCCAGCAGTGAACGAGGCGAGGTTAGGACTTCACCCCTCCACTTT	CASSERGEVRTSPLHF
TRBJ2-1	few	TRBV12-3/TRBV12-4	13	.	TGTGCCAGCAGTTCGCCGGGTCCCGATGAGCAGTTCTTC	CASSSPGPDEQFF
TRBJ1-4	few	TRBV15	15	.	TGTGCCACCAGCAGAGCCAGGGCCTTTGGGGAAAAACTGTTTTTT	CATSRARAFGEKLFF
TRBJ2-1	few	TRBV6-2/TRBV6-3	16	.	TGTGCCAGCAGTTATATAACCCTGCTAGGGGACAATGAGCAGTTCTTC	CASSYITLLGDNEQFF
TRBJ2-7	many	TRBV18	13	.	TGTGCCAGCTCACTAACCGACGGTGTTGAGCAGTACTTC	CASSLTDGVEQYF
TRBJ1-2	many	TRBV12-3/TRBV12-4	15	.	TGTGCCAGCAGTCCCAAGAGTGGCTCAGGGTTTGGCTACACCTTC	CASSPKSGSGFGYTF
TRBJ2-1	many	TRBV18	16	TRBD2	TGTGCCAGCTCACCCCGCGGTAGCGGGGCCTCTGATGAGCAGTTCTTC	CASSPRGSGASDEQFF
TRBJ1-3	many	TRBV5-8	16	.	TGTGCCAGCAGCCCTTCGATCCGGGAAGCAAGAAACACCATATATTTT	CASSPSIREARNTIYF
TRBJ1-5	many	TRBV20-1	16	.	TGCAGTGCTAGAGATGTCGCACTCACGGGCAATCAGCCCCAGCATTTT	CSARDVALTGNQPQHF
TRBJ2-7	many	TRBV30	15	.	TGTGCCTGGAGTGTACTGTGGGAGATCTCCTACGAGCAGTACTTC	CAWSVLWEISYEQYF
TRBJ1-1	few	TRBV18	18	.	TGTGCCAGCTCACCACTGGGATCCTCCCTGCCCATGAACACTGAAGCTTTCTTT	CASSPLGSSLPMNTEAFF
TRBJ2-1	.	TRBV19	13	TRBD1	TGTGCCAGTAGTATCGGGACAGGGTCCGAGCAGTTCTTC	CASSIGTGSEQFF
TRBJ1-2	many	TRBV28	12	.	TGTGCCAGCAGCCAGCCCGAGTATGGCTACACCTTC	CASSQPEYGYTF
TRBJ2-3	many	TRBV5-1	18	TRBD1	TGCGCCAGCAGCTACGGACAGGGGACGAGATCTAGCACAGATACGCAGTATTTT	CASSYGQGTRSSTDTQYF
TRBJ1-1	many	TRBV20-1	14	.	TGCAGTGCTTCATTTACAGGGTTGAACACTGAAGCTTTCTTT	CSASFTGLNTEAFF
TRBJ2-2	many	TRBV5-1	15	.	TGCGCCAGTCACCCTACCGACAGTCGTACCGGGGAGCTGTTTTTT	CASHPTDSRTGELFF
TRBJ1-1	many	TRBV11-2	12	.	TGTGCCAGCAGCTGGGGGTCTTCTGAAGCTTTCTTT	CASSWGSSEAFF
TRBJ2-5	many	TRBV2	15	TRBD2	TGTGCCAGCGGCGGATCGACTAGCGGGAGTGAGACCCAGTACTTC	CASGGSTSGSETQYF